Listed below are T cell receptor beta chains from one sample, sequenced in a study of shared clonotypes between healthy human individuals. Repertoires were generated with immunoSEQ multiplex PCR, while TCRdb's copy carries only in-frame clones and drops some. Among roughly 640,000 clones listed, over 65% were seen once. The sample taken for sequencing was memory CD4+ T cells sorted from blood. The origin of the receptors is a woman aged 25 to 39 in good health. Both conserved end residues are part of each CDR3. Fields, in order: J gene, clone size, CDR3 length, D gene, V gene, CDR3 protein, CDR3 DNA. The D gene is left open where the match is weak. Not every row has a clone size; where given, it reads once, few, many or a size class.

TRBJ2-5 - 14 TRBD1 TRBV9 CASSPRQGAETQYF TGTGCCAGCAGCCCTCGACAGGGGGCAGAGACCCAGTACTTC
TRBJ1-6 - 13 TRBD1 TRBV25-1 CASSEDRDSPLHF TGTGCCAGCAGTGAAGACAGGGATTCACCCCTCCACTTT
TRBJ2-3 - 14 - TRBV7-9 CASSLDIITDTQYF TGTGCCAGCAGCTTGGACATTATCACAGATACGCAGTATTTT
TRBJ1-1 - 16 TRBD1 TRBV28 CASSPRRGQGWTEAFF TGTGCCAGCAGTCCCCGTAGGGGGCAGGGGTGGACTGAAGCTTTCTTT
TRBJ2-5 - 11 - TRBV10-1 CASSESETQYF TGCGCCAGCAGTGAATCAGAGACCCAGTACTTC
TRBJ2-7 - 11 TRBD2 TRBV20-1 CSAGRAYEQYF TGCAGTGCAGGGAGGGCGTACGAGCAGTACTTC
TRBJ2-5 few 15 - TRBV27 CASSLGLGMEETQYF TGTGCCAGCAGTTTAGGTTTAGGGATGGAGGAGACCCAGTACTTC
TRBJ2-4 - 12 TRBD2 TRBV29-1 CSVAGGGNIQYF TGCAGCGTTGCTGGGGGAGGGAACATTCAGTACTTC
TRBJ2-6 - 18 TRBD1 TRBV28 CASSLHGTGVSGANVLTF TGTGCCAGCAGCTTACACGGGACAGGGGTTTCTGGGGCCAACGTCCTGACTTTC
TRBJ1-5 few 14 TRBD1 TRBV28 CASSYQGAWQPQHF TGTGCCAGCAGTTACCAGGGGGCTTGGCAGCCCCAGCATTTT
TRBJ2-7 - 14 TRBD2 TRBV29-1 CSVDTSGRAGEQYF TGCAGCGTTGACACTAGCGGGAGGGCCGGGGAGCAGTACTTC
TRBJ2-5 few 15 TRBD1 TRBV27 CASSFLGQGAWEQYF TGTGCCAGCAGTTTTTTAGGGCAGGGGGCTTGGGAGCAGTACTTC
TRBJ1-4 - 13 - TRBV11-1 CASSGGSGEKLFF TGTGCCAGCAGCGGAGGATCTGGGGAAAAACTGTTTTTT
TRBJ2-1 - 13 - TRBV14 CASSRTNSGAGVF TGTGCCAGCAGCCGGACCAACTCAGGGGCGGGGGTCTTC
TRBJ2-1 few 15 TRBD2 TRBV5-1 CASSFSSGAYNEQFF TGCGCCAGCAGCTTTAGCAGCGGGGCTTACAATGAGCAGTTCTTC
TRBJ1-3 once 14 - TRBV28 CASSSAGQGNTIYF TGTGCCAGCAGTTCGGCCGGACAAGGAAACACCATATATTTT
TRBJ2-7 - 15 TRBD1 TRBV6-1 CASRKGQGSSYEQYF TGTGCCAGCAGAAAAGGACAGGGGAGCTCCTACGAGCAGTACTTC
TRBJ1-5 - 15 - TRBV5-1 CASSLGSGENQPQHF TGCGCCAGCAGCTTGGGGTCAGGGGAAAATCAGCCCCAGCATTTT
TRBJ2-1 - 16 TRBD2 TRBV4-1 CASSQGLAGSYNEQFF TGCGCCAGCAGCCAAGGACTAGCGGGCTCCTACAATGAGCAGTTCTTC
TRBJ2-5 - 16 TRBD2 TRBV5-1 CASSPPGLAAQETQYF TGCGCCAGCAGCCCGCCGGGACTAGCGGCCCAAGAGACCCAGTACTTC
TRBJ2-3 - 15 TRBD2 TRBV6-4 CASSDSRDYTDTQYF TGTGCCAGCAGTGACTCCCGGGACTACACAGATACGCAGTATTTT
TRBJ2-2 - 12 - TRBV29-1 CSVQEYTGELFF TGCAGCGTACAGGAATACACCGGGGAGCTGTTTTTT
TRBJ1-1 - 13 - TRBV5-6 CASSFGEGTEAFF TGTGCCAGCAGTTTCGGGGAGGGAACTGAAGCTTTCTTT
TRBJ2-5 - 12 - TRBV30 CAWSVSQETQYF TGTGCCTGGAGTGTATCTCAAGAGACCCAGTACTTC
TRBJ1-1 - 14 TRBD1 TRBV28 CASRAGGRSTEAFF TGTGCCAGCAGAGCAGGGGGCAGGTCCACTGAAGCTTTCTTT
TRBJ1-5 - 15 - TRBV2 CASSEGINSNQPQHF TGTGCCAGCAGTGAAGGGATAAATAGCAATCAGCCCCAGCATTTT
TRBJ2-1 once 14 - TRBV28 CASSHPGGAVEQFF TGTGCCAGCAGTCACCCCGGTGGGGCCGTTGAGCAGTTCTTC
TRBJ1-5 - 15 - TRBV28 CASSFAGTSNQPQHF TGTGCCAGCAGTTTTGCGGGGACCAGCAATCAGCCCCAGCATTTT
TRBJ2-3 - 14 - TRBV30 CAWSVQESTDTQYF TGTGCCTGGAGTGTACAGGAGAGCACAGATACGCAGTATTTT
TRBJ1-5 many 12 - TRBV28 CASRTSDQPQHF TGTGCCAGCAGGACCTCAGATCAGCCCCAGCATTTT
TRBJ1-4 - 14 TRBD1 TRBV2 CASSGDRWGEKLFF TGTGCCAGCAGTGGGGACAGGTGGGGCGAAAAACTGTTTTTT
TRBJ1-1 - 13 - TRBV29-1 CSVEDGSRVKAFF TGCAGCGTTGAAGATGGGTCGAGGGTTAAAGCTTTCTTT
TRBJ2-1 - 13 - TRBV29-1 CSVVAPGSNEQFF TGCAGCGTTGTTGCCCCGGGGTCCAATGAGCAGTTCTTC
TRBJ2-7 - 15 - TRBV10-3 CAISEGWGDVDEQYF TGTGCCATCAGTGAGGGTTGGGGGGACGTCGACGAGCAGTACTTC
TRBJ1-1 - 14 - TRBV19 CASSIRQDPPEAFF TGTGCCAGTAGTATCCGACAGGATCCTCCTGAAGCTTTCTTT
TRBJ2-7 - 14 TRBD1 TRBV18 CASSQGQGAREQYF TGTGCCAGCTCGCAGGGACAGGGGGCTCGGGAGCAGTACTTC
TRBJ2-1 - 17 TRBD1 TRBV5-1 CASSPDQTGGTGNEQFF TGCGCCAGCAGCCCCGACCAGACAGGGGGCACCGGCAATGAGCAGTTCTTC
TRBJ1-1 many 16 TRBD1 TRBV18 CASSPDSVGQGAEAFF TGTGCCAGCTCACCGGATTCTGTAGGACAGGGAGCTGAAGCTTTCTTT
TRBJ2-1 - 13 - TRBV7-3 CASSTQRDNEQFF TGTGCCAGCAGCACGCAGCGGGACAATGAGCAGTTCTTC
TRBJ1-1 - 17 - TRBV12-5 CASGLVHAGVMDTEAFF TGTGCTAGTGGTTTGGTACACGCAGGGGTGATGGACACTGAAGCTTTCTTT
TRBJ2-7 - 15 TRBD2 TRBV6-1 CASRERSGRVHEQYF TGTGCCAGCAGGGAACGAAGCGGGAGGGTCCACGAGCAGTACTTC